The sequence of this T cell receptor (beta chain) was determined in a study of cytomegalovirus exposure and HLA in healthy donors. Findings and caveats of the study: Overall, under 200 TCR beta chains were annotated as cytomegalovirus-associated. Clonal expansion, a later analysis showed, was greater in HLA-associated TCR beta chains than in equally common others. In terms of immune exposure information, only CMV serostatus was available.

A remark on this clone: The antigen remains unidentified.

The CDR3 is 15 residues long. Germline V gives CDR1 SNHLY, CDR2 FYNNEI. Unmatched junction bases numbered 5, after V lost 6 bases and J lost 1 base. This PCR relied on a set of 60 Vbeta primers and 13 Jbeta primers. Method: immunoSEQ multiplex PCR; TCRdb's copy keeps in-frame clones and lacks some. This sample has about 190,000 clones, with 70% to 75% found just once. The chain joins TRBV2 to TRBJ2-1, with 8 bases aligning to TRBD2. Material: PBMCs. The receptor was isolated from a man aged 25-40 years in good health and CMV-seropositive. The CDR3 coding sequence is TGTGCCAGCAGACCCGCGGGGGGATCCTACAATGAGCAGTTCTTC. Amino acid sequence: CASRPAGGSYNEQFF.